Listed below are T cell receptor beta chains from one sample, sequenced in a study of PD-L1 blockade in urothelial cancer. Sequencing used immunoSEQ multiplex PCR; TCRdb keeps in-frame clones, though not all of them. The sample lists about 49,000 clones, 79% seen once, with about 10% in the top ten. This material consisted of PBMCs, taken around atezolizumab (anti-PD-L1) treatment. The receptor set was obtained from a man aged 70-80 years with urothelial cancer. Each CDR3 is given with its conserved first and last residue. D genes are given only for firm matches. Expanded clones are given a class, and other clones once, few, many or no size at all.

TRBV27	-	once	TRBJ1-1	TGTGCCAGCAGTTTAAGCCGGAACACTGAAGCTTTCTTT	CASSLSRNTEAFF
TRBV7-9	-	-	TRBJ1-4	TGTGCCAGCAGCTTAGCCACAGGGAATGAAAAACTGTTTTTT	CASSLATGNEKLFF
TRBV5-6	TRBD1	-	TRBJ2-5	TGTGCCAGCAGCTTGGGACCCGGGACAGGGATTTTGAAGACCCAGTACTTC	CASSLGPGTGILKTQYF
TRBV5-1	TRBD1	-	TRBJ1-5	TGCGCCAGCAGCTTGGGACAGGGAGCGATTCAGCCCCAGCATTTT	CASSLGQGAIQPQHF
TRBV11-2	-	-	TRBJ2-5	TGTGCCAGCAGCTTCACGGAGCAAGAGACCCAGTACTTC	CASSFTEQETQYF
TRBV19	TRBD1	-	TRBJ1-1	TGTGCCAGTAGTCACGGACAGGGATTGGGCACTGAAGCTTTCTTT	CASSHGQGLGTEAFF
TRBV13	-	-	TRBJ2-7	TGTGCCAGCAGCCAAAGGAGGATTGGGGGGTCCTACGAGCAGTACTTC	CASSQRRIGGSYEQYF
TRBV28	TRBD2	-	TRBJ2-7	TGTGCCAACCTTACGCGGGCGGGGGATTACGAGCAGTACTTC	CANLTRAGDYEQYF
TRBV6-5	-	-	TRBJ1-5	TGTGCCAGCAGTTGGGACAACAATCAGCCCCAGCATTTT	CASSWDNNQPQHF
TRBV29-1	-	few	TRBJ2-3	TGCAGTCCCACGGGAGAGGGAGATACGCAGTATTTT	CSPTGEGDTQYF
TRBV10-3	-	-	TRBJ2-5	TGTGCCATCAGTGTAGGAGCAAGAGAGACCCAGTACTTC	CAISVGARETQYF
TRBV29-1	-	-	TRBJ2-5	TGCAGCGCCAACTCCGAGTGGTGGCCAGGGCCTGGGGAGACCCAGTACTTC	CSANSEWWPGPGETQYF
TRBV14	TRBD1	-	TRBJ1-1	TGTGCCAGCAGCCGGTCAGGGGGCCAAGCTTTCTTT	CASSRSGGQAFF
TRBV25-1	-	-	TRBJ2-1	TGTGCCAGCAGTGAAAGAATATCGACTAGTTACAATGAGCAGTTCTTC	CASSERISTSYNEQFF
TRBV28	TRBD1	-	TRBJ1-2	TGTGCCAGCAGTTTAGGTGGGACAGGGGCTAACTATGGCTACACCTTC	CASSLGGTGANYGYTF
TRBV30	TRBD1	few	TRBJ1-3	TGTGCCTGGAGGAGACAGGGGTTCGGAAACACCATATATTTT	CAWRRQGFGNTIYF
TRBV7-3	TRBD1	once	TRBJ2-2	TGTGCCAGCAGCCCTCAACCGGGACAGGGGGCCGGGGAGCTGTTTTTT	CASSPQPGQGAGELFF
TRBV2	-	-	TRBJ2-7	TGTGCCAGCAGCCGCGTTACAGGGAACTACGAGCAGTACTTC	CASSRVTGNYEQYF
TRBV28	-	-	TRBJ1-5	TGTGCCAGCATTTCCCCCCCGGACAGTCATAGCAATCAGCCCCAGCATTTT	CASISPPDSHSNQPQHF
TRBV6-5	-	-	TRBJ1-1	TGTGCCAGCAGTTACTCAGGGGTCCTCGGGACTGAAGCTTTCTTT	CASSYSGVLGTEAFF
TRBV5-1	TRBD2	-	TRBJ2-1	TGCGCCAGCAGCTTGGACACTAGCGGGTACAATGAGCAGTTCTTC	CASSLDTSGYNEQFF
TRBV2	-	-	TRBJ2-3	TGTGCCAGCAGGCCACTAGCATTTGGCACAGATACGCAGTATTTT	CASRPLAFGTDTQYF
TRBV28	TRBD1	-	TRBJ1-1	TGTGCCAGCAGAATGGCAGGGGGGCATGGTTTCTTT	CASRMAGGHGFF
TRBV30	TRBD1	-	TRBJ1-4	TGTGCCTGGAGTGTCGGGACAGGGGTTGAGAAACTGTTTTTT	CAWSVGTGVEKLFF
TRBV5-1	TRBD1	-	TRBJ2-7	TGCGCCAGCAAGGGACAGACCTCCTACGAGCAGTACTTC	CASKGQTSYEQYF
TRBV7-6	TRBD1	-	TRBJ1-3	TGTGCCAGCAGCTCAGGACAGGCTGCCTCTGGAAACACCATATATTTT	CASSSGQAASGNTIYF
TRBV10-3	-	-	TRBJ2-2	TGTGCCATCAGTGTACAACCAAACACCGGGGAGCTGTTTTTT	CAISVQPNTGELFF
TRBV10-3	-	-	TRBJ1-2	TGTGCCATCAGTGAGTCAAGACAAAGGGGTCGCGGCTACACCTTC	CAISESRQRGRGYTF
TRBV7-2	-	-	TRBJ1-1	TGTGCCAGCAGCTGGCGAACAGTTAACACTGAAGCTTTCTTT	CASSWRTVNTEAFF
TRBV10-2	TRBD2	-	TRBJ2-1	TGCGCCAGCAAGAGGGAGGGAGGTCAGGGTGAGCAGTTCTTC	CASKREGGQGEQFF
TRBV27	TRBD2	-	TRBJ2-5	TGTGCCAGCAGTTCACGGCGGACTAGCGGGAGGGGGGAGACCCAGTACTTC	CASSSRRTSGRGETQYF
TRBV4-2	TRBD1	once	TRBJ2-1	TGTGCCAGCAGCCAAGATGGGAGACAGGGAGACTTCTTC	CASSQDGRQGDFF
TRBV11-2	-	-	TRBJ1-4	TGTGCCAGCAGCTTAAACCCAGGGGCGGGCAATGAAAAACTGTTTTTT	CASSLNPGAGNEKLFF
TRBV9	TRBD2	few	TRBJ2-2	TGTGCCAGCAGCGTAGCTACGGGACTAGCGGGAGGCCGAGGCGGGGAGCTGTTTTTT	CASSVATGLAGGRGGELFF
TRBV6-5	TRBD1	-	TRBJ2-7	TGTGCCAGCAGGGACAGGGCCGAGCAGTACTTC	CASRDRAEQYF
TRBV28	TRBD1	-	TRBJ1-2	TGTGCCAGCAGTTTACCGATGGGACAGGGGTCCTATGGCTACACCTTC	CASSLPMGQGSYGYTF
TRBV28	-	-	TRBJ1-3	TGTGCCAGCAGTTTAGGGCACAGTCCCTTCTCTGGAAACACCATATATTTT	CASSLGHSPFSGNTIYF
TRBV5-6	-	-	TRBJ1-2	TGTGCCAGCAGCCCCTCGGGGGGGCGTACTGGCTACACCTTC	CASSPSGGRTGYTF
TRBV18	TRBD1	-	TRBJ2-7	TGTGCCAGCCGTGGACAGGGGGCGTACGAGCAGTACTTC	CASRGQGAYEQYF
TRBV30	-	-	TRBJ2-7	TGTGCCTGGGCTTCGGGAACGGGAGAGCGGCAGTACTTC	CAWASGTGERQYF
TRBV7-8	-	-	TRBJ2-2	TGTGCCAGCAGCTTAGAAACGACAGGAAACACCGGGGAGCTGTTTTTT	CASSLETTGNTGELFF
TRBV28	TRBD2	-	TRBJ2-7	TGTGCCAGCAGCCCTAGGCGGGGGTACGAGCAGTACTTC	CASSPRRGYEQYF
TRBV30	TRBD1	-	TRBJ2-7	TGTGCCTGGAGCCCCGGGACAGCCTTTTACGAGCAGTACTTC	CAWSPGTAFYEQYF
TRBV6-1	-	-	TRBJ2-1	TGTGCCAGCAGTGAAGCGGAGTTCCACAATGAGCAGTTCTTC	CASSEAEFHNEQFF
TRBV5-6	TRBD1	-	TRBJ2-1	TGTGCCAGCAGCTGGCCGACAGGGGACAGGTACAATGAGCAGTTCTTC	CASSWPTGDRYNEQFF
TRBV4-1	-	-	TRBJ1-3	TGCGCCAGCAGTCGGGTTGTCGGAAACACCATATATTTT	CASSRVVGNTIYF
TRBV27	-	once	TRBJ2-1	TGTGCCAGCAGTTTAATTCCCCTGGCTGAGCAGTTCTTC	CASSLIPLAEQFF
TRBV6-5	-	-	TRBJ2-7	TGTGCCAGCAGTTACTCGAGAGTTTCGCTAAGATACGAGCAGTACTTC	CASSYSRVSLRYEQYF
TRBV7-6	TRBD2	-	TRBJ2-2	TGTGCCAGCAGCTTAGAAGCGGGGGCGAACACCGGGGAGCTGTTTTTT	CASSLEAGANTGELFF
TRBV5-1	TRBD1	-	TRBJ1-5	TGCGCCAGCAGCCCCCGTGGACAGGGCGACAATCAGCCCCAGCATTTT	CASSPRGQGDNQPQHF
TRBV28	TRBD2	few	TRBJ2-1	TGTGCCAGCAGTTTACTAGCGGGAGACTACAATGAGCAGTTCTTC	CASSLLAGDYNEQFF
TRBV6-5	TRBD1	-	TRBJ2-4	TGTGCCAGCAGTTACAGGCTCACAGGGGGCAAGGACATTCAGTACTTC	CASSYRLTGGKDIQYF
TRBV7-2	TRBD1	once	TRBJ1-1	TGTGCCAGCAGCCCTGGGGACAGACTGACAACTGAAGCTTTCTTT	CASSPGDRLTTEAFF
TRBV19	-	-	TRBJ2-7	TGTGCCAGTAGTCCGATGACAGGTCCCCTTTCCTACGAGCAGTACTTC	CASSPMTGPLSYEQYF